Detailed here is one TCR beta chain. This clone's antigen is unknown. No much larger clone exists at a distance of one base, and base qualities are not known. The CDR1 and CDR2 encoded by the germline V gene are MNHEY and SVGAGI. V ends up 6 bases short and J 6 bases short, with an unmatched junction base count of 5. Measured from the cysteine to the phenylalanine, the CDR3 is 13 residues long. The DNA shown is the 39-base CDR3, in frame from base 1. The method behind the library was the immunoSEQ multiplex PCR assay. Held by TCRdb, this immuneACCESS table contains in-frame sequences only and omits some clones. Under half of the omission traces to an unresolved V gene where checked; the cause of the rest is unknown. For this sample there are 130,000 or so clones; over 80% appear just once. The ten top clones hold about 7% of the sample. The data were taken from a study of radiotherapy plus CTLA-4 blockade in lung cancer listed by TCRdb under 2018. Background for the entire study: Among enrolled patients, approximately 18% had an objective response and approximately 30% reached disease control. What the study reported, not specific to this receptor: TCR clones derived from tumors expanded in peripheral blood after treatment with radiotherapy and ipilimumab. Increased serum interferon-beta after radiation, together with early dynamic changes in blood T cell clones, were reported to be the strongest predictors of response.

The study tested focal radiation therapy combined with CTLA-4 blockade (ipilimumab) in patients with chemo-refractory metastatic non-small-cell lung cancer. The specimen comprised peripheral blood, sampled from a patient treated with radiotherapy plus ipilimumab. This TCR was recovered from a human donor with non-small cell lung cancer that progressed on radiotherapy plus ipilimumab. Recombination joined TRBV6-5 with TRBJ1-2, with 9 bases aligning to TRBD1. The CDR3 region reads CASRKDRGDGYTF. The DNA sequence is TGTGCCAGCAGGAAGGACAGGGGCGATGGCTACACCTTC.